This paragraph reports one T cell receptor beta chain. This record comes from a study of blood T cell repertoires in COVID-19. Study-wide context: Samples of COVID-19 (acute and convalescent) were obtained from the United States, Italy and Spain.

Generated by immunoSEQ multiplex PCR, the TCRdb table keeps only in-frame clones and is missing some. This table has about 95,000 clones, more than 75% appearing once. The source of this sequence is a human donor in a cohort sampled during active COVID-19. Sample: peripheral blood.

CDR3 DNA: TGTGCTAGTGGTTGGAGGGAGGTGGGCACCGGGGAGCTGTTTTTT. Encoded protein: CASGWREVGTGELFF. The V gene is TRBV12-5, the J gene TRBJ2-2; a weak D match, TRBD2 (6 bases). CDR1 is LGHNT and CDR2 is FRNRAP in the germline V gene. V gave up 4 bases and J gave up 4 bases, with 13 bases separating them. This CDR3 spans 15 amino acids.